This T cell receptor beta chain emerged from a study of T-cell reconstitution after alpha-beta-depleted transplantation in children listed by TCRdb under 2016. Study-level background: Using TCR repertoire profiling, the study followed T-cell immune reconstitution in a quantitative way in children after TCRalphabeta/CD19-depleted allogeneic hematopoietic cell transplantation.

Germline trimming: 7 bases from V, 6 bases from J; junction bases outside gene matches: 4. From its cysteine to its phenylalanine, the CDR3 spans 13 amino acids. The only DNA kept is the CDR3, 39 bases in frame from the first base. CDR1 is given as SEHNR and CDR2 as FQNEAQ, both from the germline V gene (reference sequence). The method was PCR. TCRdb names Illumina HiSeq 2500 as the instrument used. TCR libraries were prepared with molecular barcoding, using unique molecular identifiers to normalize TCRbeta repertoire quantification. TCRdb handled the public reads itself, with Q25 trimming in fastp and clone calling in MiXCR, and kept productive beta chains. CDR3 protein sequences are deduplicated, and each keeps its most common genes and DNA. This sample is represented by around 370,000 distinct CDR3 sequences; approximately 10% of them were singletons. Of the sample, 2% to 2.5% is held by the ten largest clones.

About this clonotype: There is no known antigen for this receptor. No much larger clone exists at a distance of one base, and base qualities are not known.

The chain is assembled from TRBV7-9 and TRBJ2-1; 9 middle bases align to TRBD1. Sample: PBMCs from the stem cell graft donor, taken from the stem cell graft. The TCR originated in a human donor who donated a stem cell graft to a child with acute lymphoblastic leukemia. The DNA sequence reads TGTGCCAGCAAACAGGGGGCGGGCAATGAGCAGTTCTTC. This sequence encodes CASKQGAGNEQFF.